A selection of T cell receptor beta chains follows, all from one sample in a study of breast tumors, draining lymph nodes, adjacent tissues. TCRdb reanalysed the multiplex PCR reads using MiXCR and keeps one entry per CDR3 protein. The sample holds fewer than 250,000 distinct CDR3 sequences; about 32% are singletons and the top ten take about 1.4%. The sequencing input was axillary lymph node tissue. The receptor source for this set is a female donor with breast cancer. Some clones in this sample may be carry-over from other donors' samples. Both conserved end residues are part of each CDR3. D genes are given only for firm matches. Some rows have no size entry. The others give once, few or many, or a class for an expanded clone.

J gene,D gene,clone size,V gene,CDR3 protein,CDR3 DNA
TRBJ2-1,TRBD2,many,TRBV6-2/TRBV6-3,CASIIAGVSYNEQFF,TGTGCCAGCATTATAGCGGGAGTGTCCTACAATGAGCAGTTCTTC
TRBJ2-7,TRBD1,many,TRBV9,CASSPGQDRYEQYF,TGTGCCAGCAGCCCGGGACAGGATCGCTACGAGCAGTACTTC
TRBJ2-3,TRBD2,many,TRBV7-2,CASSLGASGVDTQYF,TGTGCCAGCAGCTTAGGGGCTAGCGGGGTAGATACGCAGTATTTT
TRBJ2-7,.,.,TRBV13,CASNYTGGGDQYF,TGTGCCAGCAACTACACTGGAGGGGGGGACCAGTACTTC
TRBJ2-5,TRBD2,.,TRBV3-1,CASNRGGGQGTQYF,TGTGCCAGCAACCGCGGGGGGGGGCAAGGGACCCAGTACTTC
TRBJ1-1,.,once,TRBV28,CASSLPATEAFF,TGTGCCAGCAGTTTGCCGGCAACTGAAGCTTTCTTT
TRBJ2-3,.,many,TRBV5-1,CASSLVEGTASTDTQYF,TGCGCCAGCAGCTTGGTGGAGGGGACAGCTAGCACAGATACGCAGTATTTT
TRBJ2-3,TRBD2,many,TRBV20-1,CSAGGRVSDTQYF,TGCAGTGCCGGCGGGAGGGTCTCAGATACGCAGTATTTT
TRBJ2-7,TRBD1,once,TRBV20-1,CSARTGTRGTDEQYF,TGCAGTGCTAGAACCGGGACCAGGGGGACAGACGAGCAGTACTTC
TRBJ1-3,TRBD1,.,TRBV5-1,CASSVEDGTGRSRNTIYF,TGCGCCAGCAGCGTTGAAGATGGGACAGGGAGGAGTAGAAACACCATATATTTT